This TCR beta chain was recovered during a study of CD8+ T cells in alopecia areata. Study details: Tofacitinib exposure lasted 6 to 18 months, followed by 6 months off drug.

Individuals with alopecia areata gave both lesional scalp punch biopsies and peripheral blood for collection. Cell sorting was applied to PBMCs, and CD4+ and CD8+ T cells were collected. After isolation, RNA underwent reverse transcription to generate cDNA as the sequencing template. Method: immunoSEQ multiplex PCR; TCRdb's copy keeps in-frame clones and lacks some. Among over 120,000 clones listed, roughly 50% were seen once. V trimming: 2 bases; J trimming: 7 bases; junction bases outside the gene matches: 5. The CDR3 sequence is 14 residues long. Per germline, CDR1 SQVTM and CDR2 ANQGSEA. Study-wide points: Lesional tissue from the scalp (especially in alopecia totalis/universalis) showed higher clonality than normal scalp.

Turning to this clone: Its antigen is unknown.

The chain couples TRBV29-1 to TRBJ2-5; 12 bases agree with TRBD2. Sequenced here: CD4+ T cells sorted from blood, sampled at week 0. This clonotype was sampled from a human donor with alopecia areata. The CDR3 DNA reads TGCAGCGTTGAAACGGCTAGCGGGGGGGGGACCCAGTACTTC. Its protein product is CSVETASGGGTQYF.